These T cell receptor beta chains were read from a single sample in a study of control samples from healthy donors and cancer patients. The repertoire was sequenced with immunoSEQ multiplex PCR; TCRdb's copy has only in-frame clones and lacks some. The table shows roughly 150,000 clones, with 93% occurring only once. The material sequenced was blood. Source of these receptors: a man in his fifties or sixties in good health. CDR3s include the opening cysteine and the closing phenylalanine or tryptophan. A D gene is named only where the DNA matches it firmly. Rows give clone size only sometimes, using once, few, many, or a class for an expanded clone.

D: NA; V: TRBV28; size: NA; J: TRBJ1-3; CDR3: CASRPPGNTIYF; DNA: TGTGCCAGCAGACCTCCTGGAAACACCATATATTTT
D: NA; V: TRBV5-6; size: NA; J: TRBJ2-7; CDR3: CASSLGEGVYEQYF; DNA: TGTGCCAGCAGCCTGGGAGAGGGGGTCTACGAGCAGTACTTC
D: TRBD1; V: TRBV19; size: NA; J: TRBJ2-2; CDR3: CASSRDREGTGELFF; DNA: TGTGCCAGTAGTAGGGACAGGGAGGGCACCGGGGAGCTGTTTTTT
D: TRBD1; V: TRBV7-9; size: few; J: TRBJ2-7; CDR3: CASSSQQGAPSYEQYF; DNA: TGTGCCAGCAGCTCACAACAGGGGGCACCCTCCTACGAGCAGTACTTC
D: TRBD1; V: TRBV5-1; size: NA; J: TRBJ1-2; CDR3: CASRRGQEGYGYTF; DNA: TGCGCCAGCAGGCGGGGACAGGAGGGCTATGGCTACACCTTC
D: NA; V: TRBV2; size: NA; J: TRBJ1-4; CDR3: CASTNFRATNEKLFF; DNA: TGTGCCAGCACGAATTTCCGGGCAACTAATGAAAAACTGTTTTTT
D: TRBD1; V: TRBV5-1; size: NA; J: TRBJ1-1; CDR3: CASSLGTGEMNTEAFF; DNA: TGCGCCAGCAGCCTCGGGACAGGCGAGATGAACACTGAAGCTTTCTTT
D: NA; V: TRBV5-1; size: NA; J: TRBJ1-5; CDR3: CASSLDGNSNQPQHF; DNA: TGCGCCAGCAGCTTGGACGGAAATAGCAATCAGCCCCAGCATTTT
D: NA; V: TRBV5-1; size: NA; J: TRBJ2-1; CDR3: CASSNDPSQGNEQFF; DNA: TGCGCCAGCAGTAATGACCCTTCCCAGGGGAATGAGCAGTTCTTC
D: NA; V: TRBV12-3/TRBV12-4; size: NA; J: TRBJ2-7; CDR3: CASSFYYEQYF; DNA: TGTGCCAGCAGTTTTTACTACGAGCAGTACTTC
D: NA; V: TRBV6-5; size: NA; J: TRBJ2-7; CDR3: CASRRGLGGEQYF; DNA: TGTGCCAGCAGACGGGGCTTGGGAGGCGAGCAGTACTTC
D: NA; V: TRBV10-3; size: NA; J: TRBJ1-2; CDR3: CAISSGGVGDYGYTF; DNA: TGTGCCATCAGTTCTGGAGGGGTCGGTGACTATGGCTACACCTTC